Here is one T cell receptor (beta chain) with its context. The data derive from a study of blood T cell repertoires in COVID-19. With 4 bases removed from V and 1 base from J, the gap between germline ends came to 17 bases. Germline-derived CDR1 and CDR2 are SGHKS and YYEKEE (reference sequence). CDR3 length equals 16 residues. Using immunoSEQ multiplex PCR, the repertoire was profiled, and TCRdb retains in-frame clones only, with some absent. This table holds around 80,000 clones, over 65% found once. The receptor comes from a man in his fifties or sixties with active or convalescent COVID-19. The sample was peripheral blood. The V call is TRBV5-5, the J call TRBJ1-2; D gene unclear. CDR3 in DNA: TGTGCCAGCAGCCGCACACGGGTCAATCTTAACTATGGCTACACCTTC. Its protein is CASSRTRVNLNYGYTF.